Each of the 28 T cell receptor beta chains below was sequenced from the same sample in a study of blood T cell repertoires in COVID-19 (dated by TCRdb to the early 2020s). Libraries were constructed by the immunoSEQ multiplex PCR assay. TCRdb limited this immuneACCESS table to in-frame rearrangements with V and J called. A share of clones is missing; checked studies link under half to unresolved V genes, and the rest is unexplained. Within this sample are some 100,000 clones, with approximately 75% of them counted one time only. The ten top clones hold 13% of the sample. Sequencing was performed on peripheral blood. These receptors were obtained from a human donor in a cohort sampled during active COVID-19.

The chain joins TRBV5-8 to TRBJ1-2; 8 bases fit TRBD1. The CDR3 contains 15 residues. In germline, CDR1 is SGHTS, CDR2 YDEGEE. The V gene end was trimmed by 4 bases and the J gene end by 3 bases; junction bases not matched to a gene: 8. CDR3 sequence: CASSPRTGTYYGYTF. In nucleotides, the CDR3 is TGTGCCAGCAGCCCGAGGACAGGGACTTACTATGGCTACACCTTC. Full variable domain (outside the CDR3, taken from reference TRBV5-8 and TRBJ1-2): EAGVTQSPTHLIKTRGQQATLRCSPISGHTSVYWYQQALGLGLQFLLWYDEGEERNRGNFPPRFSGRQFPNYSSELNVNALELEDSALYLCASSPRTGTYYGYTFGSGTRLTVV.

This chain joins TRBV24-1 and TRBJ2-3, with D possibly being TRBD1 (6 bases). Germline loops: CDR1 KGHDR, CDR2 SFDVKD. The length of the CDR3 is 13 residues. V gave up 9 bases and J gave up 1 base, with 10 bases separating them. The CDR3 reads CATGKGGTDTQYF. For the CDR3, the DNA is TGTGCCACCGGAAAGGGGGGCACAGATACGCAGTATTTT.

V is TRBV7-2 and J is TRBJ1-5, with TRBD1 matching 9 bases. This CDR3 spans 15 amino acids. The J segment lost 5 bases and the V segment lost 3 bases, leaving 5 bases of the junction unmatched. The V gene's germline CDR1 is SGHTA and CDR2 FQGNSA. DNA for the CDR3: TGTGCCAGCAGCTTCCGACAGGGGGTATATCAGCCCCAGCATTTT. This gives the protein CASSFRQGVYQPQHF. The whole variable domain, filled in from reference TRBV7-2 and TRBJ1-5, reads GAGVSQSPSNKVTEKGKDVELRCDPISGHTALYWYRQSLGQGLEFLIYFQGNSAPDKSGLPSDRFSAERTGGSVSTLTIQRTQQEDSAVYLCASSFRQGVYQPQHFGDGTRLSIL.

V and J are TRBV11-2 and TRBJ1-1; a possible D gene is TRBD1 (6 bases). Trimming removed 0 bases from V and 4 bases from J, with 15 bases in between. Germline CDR1 and CDR2: SGHAT and FQNNGV. This CDR3 spans 16 amino acids. The CDR3 sequence: CASSLDRLGGATEAFF. CDR3 DNA sequence: TGTGCCAGCAGCTTAGATAGGCTGGGGGGGGCCACTGAAGCTTTCTTT.

The rearrangement links TRBV12-3 or TRBV12-4 to TRBJ2-3; D is perhaps TRBD2 (6 bases). The CDR3 is 10 amino acids. Trimming shortened V by 6 bases and J by 9 bases, and 7 bases separated the two germline ends. The CDR3 loop reads CASSAGTQYF. The CDR3 coding sequence is TGTGCCAGCAGCGCGGGGACGCAGTATTTT.

J is TRBJ2-2 and V is TRBV5-1, with 7 bases lining up with TRBD1. The germline gives CDR1 SGHRS, CDR2 YFSETQ. The CDR3 covers 14 residues. The trim removed 6 bases at V and 7 bases at J, leaving 9 bases unmatched. The CDR3 DNA is TGCGCCAGCACCTGGGGACAGATTATCGGGGAGCTGTTTTTT. Amino acids: CASTWGQIIGELFF.

The CDR3: CASSQQGRAGGYTF. CDR3 bases: TGTGCCAGTAGCCAACAGGGGCGCGCAGGTGGCTACACCTTC. The V call is TRBV19, the J call TRBJ1-2, with 7 bases fitting TRBD1. The CDR3 sequence is 14 residues long. Trimming took 6 bases from V and 7 from J; bases not matched to a gene: 11. The germline V gene encodes CDR1 LNHDA and CDR2 SQIVND (reference sequence).

The rearrangement uses TRBV18 and TRBJ1-2; tentatively, D is TRBD1 (5 bases). The CDR3 covers 14 residues. V was pared by 3 bases and J by 7 bases, with 15 bases between. The V gene's germline CDR1 is KGHSH and CDR2 LQKENI. The CDR3 DNA reads TGTGCCAGCTCACCCGGACGGGGGGAAAGTGGCTACACCTTC. Translation gives CASSPGRGESGYTF.

J is TRBJ2-2 and V is TRBV6-5, with a possible D match to TRBD1 (5 bases). Germline CDR1 is MNHEY and CDR2 is SVGAGI. V was trimmed by 2 bases and J by 1 base, leaving 5 bases between them. This CDR3 is 14 amino acids long. For the CDR3, the DNA is TGTGCCAGCAGTTACGACAGGAACACCGGGGAGCTGTTTTTT. It specifies CASSYDRNTGELFF.

V and J are TRBV5-1 and TRBJ2-3; D possibly corresponds to TRBD2 (5 bases). From germline, CDR1 is SGHRS and CDR2 YFSETQ. Trimming removed 0 bases at V and 4 bases at J, with 9 bases between. The CDR3 is 14 residues long. CDR3 in amino acids: CASSLDPGSDTQYF. The CDR3 coding sequence is TGCGCCAGCAGCTTGGATCCGGGGTCAGATACGCAGTATTTT.

The V and J genes are TRBV21-1 and TRBJ1-1; the table's TRBD1 call for D was not verified on the DNA. TRBV21-1 is marked as a pseudogene. The CDR3 length is 13 residues. The CDR3 sequence is CASTPGQGAEAFF. The CDR3 DNA sequence: TGTGCCAGCACCCCGGGACAGGGTGCTGAAGCTTTCTTT.

The CDR3 DNA reads as TGTGCCAGCAGTTATATGTCAGGGGATGAGTTCGCCTATAATTCACCCCTCCACTTT. Its translation is CASSYMSGDEFAYNSPLHF. The genes are TRBV6-2 or TRBV6-3 and TRBJ1-6; the D gene is possibly TRBD1 (6 bases). The germline V gene encodes CDR1 MNHEY and CDR2 SVGEGT. V was pared by 3 bases and J by 2 bases, with 20 bases between. The CDR3 has 19 residues.

The V gene is TRBV5-1, the J gene TRBJ1-2; no clear D gene. The CDR3 is made up of 14 amino acids. V shed 1 base and J shed 4 bases, with 11 bases lying between them. Germline V CDR1 and CDR2: SGHRS, YFSETQ. The CDR3: CASSLSAGAYGYTF. CDR3 in DNA: TGCGCCAGCAGCTTGTCCGCAGGCGCCTATGGCTACACCTTC.

The chain joins TRBV14 to TRBJ2-5, with a weak D call TRBD1 (7 bases). V lost 0 bases and J lost 5, with 22 bases in between. The germline gives CDR1 SGHDN, CDR2 FVKESK. The CDR3 consists of 18 residues. For the CDR3, the DNA is TGTGCCAGCAGCCAAGATAGGGTCGGTGGAGGGGGCGTCGAGACCCAGTACTTC. It translates to CASSQDRVGGGGVETQYF.

The chain uses TRBV27 and TRBJ1-1; weak D call: TRBD1 (6 bases). CDR3 size: 13 residues. The ends were cut back, 6 bases at V and 3 bases at J, with 11 bases in the middle. Germline-derived CDR1 and CDR2 are MNHEY and SMNVEV (reference sequence). The CDR3 region has the DNA TGTGCCAGCAGCAAAAAGGGGGACACTGAAGCTTTCTTT. Translating gives CASSKKGDTEAFF.

The chain is built from TRBV5-1 and TRBJ2-1; 15 bases match TRBD2. The ends lost 3 bases at V and 0 bases at J; junction bases unmatched: 7. The CDR3 covers 19 residues. Germline V gene lookup returns CDR1 SGHRS and CDR2 YFSETQ. CDR3 sequence (DNA): TGCGCCAGCAGCTACGGACTAGCGGGGGGGCCTAGCTCCTACAATGAGCAGTTCTTC. Residues: CASSYGLAGGPSSYNEQFF.

The chain couples TRBV24-1 to TRBJ2-5; perhaps TRBD2 as D (6 bases). CDR1 and CDR2 (germline): KGHDR, SFDVKD. Trimming removed 4 bases from V and 2 bases from J, with 13 bases in between. The CDR3 totals 15 residues. CDR3 nucleotide sequence: TGTGCCACCAGTGACTCGGGGGTTAAACAAGAGACCCAGTACTTC. It codes for CATSDSGVKQETQYF.

The chain has TRBV28 and TRBJ1-2; TRBD1 matches at 7 bases. The CDR3 runs to 15 residues. The germline V gene has CDR1 MDHEN and CDR2 SYDVKM. The V and J ends lost 6 bases and 4 bases, in that order; junction bases with no gene match: 11. The CDR3 region has the DNA TGTGCCAGCAGCTCACCGGGACAGTCTTTCTATGGCTACACCTTC. Its translation: CASSSPGQSFYGYTF.

This clone was counted once. The J gene is TRBJ1-4, the V gene TRBV6-5, with TRBD1 identical over 8 bases. This CDR3 comprises 16 residues. V was clipped by 2 bases and J by 6 bases; unmatched bases: 8. Looked up from germline, CDR1 is MNHEY and CDR2 is SVGAGI. CDR3 amino acids: CASSYGTSTGDEKLFF. Here the CDR3 DNA reads TGTGCCAGCAGTTACGGCACTTCGACAGGGGATGAAAAACTGTTTTTT.

The CDR3: CASSLYIEQYF. In DNA, the CDR3 is TGTGCCAGCAGCTTATATATCGAGCAGTACTTC. The chain recombines TRBV7-2 with TRBJ2-7, with D hard to call. Trimming stripped 2 bases from V and 6 bases from J, with 5 bases between. The V gene's germline CDR1 is SGHTA and CDR2 FQGNSA. CDR3 length: 11 amino acids.

This chain connects TRBV19 to TRBJ1-6; D unresolved. Trimming stripped 4 bases from V and 7 bases from J, with 17 bases between. The CDR3 totals 16 residues. Per the germline V gene, CDR1 is LNHDA and CDR2 is SQIVND (reference sequence). The CDR3 DNA follows: TGTGCCAGTAGTACGAATCGACCTCTCGGGAATTCACCCCTCCACTTT. It yields the protein CASSTNRPLGNSPLHF.

This clone showed up just once. The chain recombines TRBV6-6 with TRBJ2-1, with 8 bases identical to TRBD1. The V gene end was trimmed by 6 bases and the J gene end by 0 bases; junction bases not matched to a gene: 4. This CDR3 is 15 amino acids long. The V gene's germline CDR1 is MNHNY and CDR2 SVGAGI (reference sequence). CDR3 nucleotides: TGTGCCAGCAGGCGACAGGGGAGCTCCTACAATGAGCAGTTCTTC. Protein: CASRRQGSSYNEQFF.

The V and J genes are TRBV5-4 and TRBJ2-5; 12 bases line up with TRBD2. CDR3 length: 15 residues. CDR1 SGHNT and CDR2 YYREEE come from the germline V gene (reference sequence). The junction had 7 bases not matched to a gene; V was cut back by 5 bases and J by 5 bases. The CDR3, as DNA: TGTGCCAGCAGGTGGCTAGCGGGGGGGCCCGAGACCCAGTACTTC. Protein: CASRWLAGGPETQYF.

The V and J genes are TRBV6-1 and TRBJ2-7, with TRBD2 matching over 7 bases. Germline lookup yields CDR1 MNHNS and CDR2 SASEGT. The CDR3 extends over 15 amino acids. The V segment lost 1 base and the J segment 0 bases; nucleotides outside the gene matches: 3. DNA for the CDR3: TGTGCCAGCAGTGAAGAGGCTAGCGGCTCCTACGAGCAGTACTTC. Translated: CASSEEASGSYEQYF.

In DNA form, the CDR3 reads TGTGCCACCAGCAGAGGCCCCCTAGGGGATAATCAGCCCCAGCATTTT. Translated, it gives CATSRGPLGDNQPQHF. The chain couples TRBV15 to TRBJ1-5, with D maybe TRBD1 (5 bases). CDR3 length: 16 residues. V was cut by 1 base and J by 4 bases, with 14 bases left in between. Germline V gene sequence: CDR1 LNHNV, CDR2 YYDKDF (reference sequence).

The gene calls are TRBV15 and TRBJ1-6; D unclear. Trimming removed 3 bases at V and 7 bases at J, with 10 bases between. Germline CDR1 reads LNHNV; CDR2 reads YYDKDF (reference sequence). The CDR3 spans 14 residues. The CDR3 DNA reads TGTGCCACCAGCAGCGTCGGGAGGAATTCACCCCTCCACTTT. This sequence encodes CATSSVGRNSPLHF.

The chain joins TRBV5-4 to TRBJ2-5; 8 positions agree with TRBD2. CDR3 length: 15 amino acids. Germline-derived CDR1 and CDR2 are SGHNT and YYREEE (reference sequence). J was trimmed by 2 bases and V by 2 bases; bases with no gene match: 5. The CDR3: CASSLVLAGQETQYF. The CDR3 DNA reads TGTGCCAGCAGCTTAGTCCTAGCGGGTCAAGAGACCCAGTACTTC.

The J gene is TRBJ1-4, the V gene TRBV5-1; D unclear. Germline-derived CDR1 and CDR2 are SGHRS and YFSETQ. The CDR3 consists of 13 residues. V lost 6 bases, J lost 7 bases, and 13 bases lay in between. The CDR3 is CASKEREGEKLFF. The CDR3 nucleotides are TGCGCCAGCAAAGAGCGGGAAGGTGAAAAACTGTTTTTT.